One sample yielded the 29 T cell receptor beta chains listed below, sequenced in a study of cytomegalovirus exposure and HLA in healthy donors. PCR involved 60 Vbeta and 13 Jbeta primers. Sequencing was performed with immunoSEQ multiplex PCR; in TCRdb, only in-frame clones are kept and a portion is missing. Altogether about 140,000 clones are present, roughly four fifths being singletons, with the ten largest covering 1.5% to 2.5%. The sample was PBMCs. These receptors originate from a woman aged 40 to 50 in good health and CMV-seronegative.

J is TRBJ1-3 and V is TRBV9; D gene ambiguous. This CDR3 is 15 amino acids long. The V end lost 3 bases, the J end lost 0 bases, and 10 bases lay between the germline ends. Per germline, CDR1 SGDLS and CDR2 YYNGEE. In DNA, the CDR3 is TGTGCCAGCAGCGCCCTTTTAGCCTCTGGAAACACCATATATTTT. Its translation: CASSALLASGNTIYF.

This chain links TRBV7-9 with TRBJ2-5, with 7 positions matching TRBD1. The DNA end is a closer match to TRBJ2-7, so the J assignment may be wrong. The V gene's germline CDR1 is SEHNR and CDR2 FQNEAQ (reference sequence). The CDR3 is 14 amino acids. Written as DNA, the CDR3 is TGTGCCAGCGCCCCCGGGACAGCCCCCTACGAGCAGTACTTC. Its translation is CASAPGTAPYEQYF.

V gene TRBV25-1 combines with J gene TRBJ2-7; a weak D match, TRBD1 (5 bases). Trimming cost V 4 bases and J 2 bases, with 6 bases left between them. Germline V CDR1 and CDR2: MGHDK, SYGVNS. This CDR3 is 12 amino acids long. CDR3: CASSADTYEQYF. CDR3 sequence (DNA): TGTGCCAGCAGTGCGGACACCTACGAGCAGTACTTC.

This clone has a single count. V is TRBV7-2 and J is TRBJ2-5, with 9 positions matching TRBD2. The CDR3 covers 14 residues. Unmatched junction bases numbered 2, after V lost 2 bases and J lost 4 bases. Germline V gene lookup returns CDR1 SGHTA and CDR2 FQGNSA. CDR3 in DNA: TGTGCCAGCAGCTTAACTAGCGGGCTAGAGACCCAGTACTTC. Residues: CASSLTSGLETQYF.

The chain links TRBV4-3 to TRBJ2-7, with 7 bases fitting TRBD1. Germline V gene data show CDR1 as LGHNA and CDR2 as YSLEER. The CDR3 length is 16 residues. The V segment lost 1 base and the J segment 0 bases; nucleotides outside the gene matches: 6. CDR3 bases: TGCGCCAGCAGCCAAGGGTATGGACAGGTCTCCTACGAGCAGTACTTC. The encoded protein is CASSQGYGQVSYEQYF.

V usage is TRBV7-9 and J usage is TRBJ2-7; D might be TRBD1 (6 bases). This CDR3 region has 14 residues. The ends were cut back, 4 bases at V and 4 bases at J, with 14 bases in the middle. CDR1 is SEHNR and CDR2 is FQNEAQ in the germline V gene (reference sequence). This CDR3 reads CASSYGRGGYEQYF. The CDR3 DNA is TGTGCCAGCAGCTATGGCAGGGGTGGGTACGAGCAGTACTTC. The whole variable domain, remainder taken from reference TRBV7-9 and TRBJ2-7, is DTGVSQNPRHKITKRGQNVTFRCDPISEHNRLYWYRQTLGQGPEFLTYFQNEAQLEKSRLLSDRFSAERPKGSFSTLEIQRTEQGDSAMYLCASSYGRGGYEQYFGPGTRLTVT.

This chain joins TRBV5-1 and TRBJ1-1; D not certain. The CDR3 loop spans 15 amino acids. V was trimmed by 0 bases and J by 4 bases, leaving 13 bases between them. Germline values: CDR1 SGHRS, CDR2 YFSETQ. The CDR3 nucleotides are TGCGCCAGCAGCTTGGATGAGGCGGGAGGCACTGAAGCTTTCTTT. Its translation: CASSLDEAGGTEAFF.

V is TRBV27 and J is TRBJ1-2; maybe TRBD1 (6 bases). CDR1 is MNHEY and CDR2 is SMNVEV in the germline V gene (reference sequence). CDR3 length: 13 amino acids. The V end lost 5 bases, the J end lost 8 bases, and 15 bases lay between the germline ends. CDR3 sequence reads: CASSVDSERGYTF. CDR3 bases: TGTGCCAGCAGTGTGGACAGCGAACGGGGCTACACCTTC.

This clone was counted a single time. The junction shows a germline mismatch at one end, possibly a read error. The chain combines TRBV7-8 with TRBJ1-4; the D gene is possibly TRBD1 (6 bases). CDR1 is SGHVS, CDR2 FQNEAQ, per germline. The CDR3 totals 17 residues. The DNA for the CDR3 is TGTGCCAGCAGCGTAGCTCGAACAGGGTTGGTCGATGAAAAACTGTTTTTT. It translates to CASSVARTGLVDEKLFF.

The chain employs TRBV5-4 and TRBJ2-3; D is possibly TRBD2 (6 bases). The CDR3 sequence is 17 residues long. Germline values: CDR1 SGHNT, CDR2 YYREEE (reference sequence). Trimming shortened V by 6 bases and J by 4 bases, and 24 bases separated the two germline ends. The CDR3 reads CASTSLYGSEGADTQYF. The CDR3, as DNA: TGTGCCAGCACCTCGTTGTACGGGAGTGAAGGGGCAGATACGCAGTATTTT. Full variable domain (missing parts from reference TRBV5-4 and TRBJ2-3): ETGVTQSPTHLIKTRGQQVTLRCSSQSGHNTVSWYQQALGQGPQFIFQYYREEENGRGNFPPRFSGLQFPNYSSELNVNALELDDSALYLCASTSLYGSEGADTQYFGPGTRLTVL.

The chain employs TRBV5-1 and TRBJ2-7; 7 bases agree with TRBD1. The CDR3 has 16 amino acids. Germline CDR1 reads SGHRS; CDR2 reads YFSETQ. V lost 4 bases and J lost 5; bases outside the gene matches: 15. The CDR3 DNA follows: TGCGCCAGCAGCCCACGGACAGGTCCGCCTTTAGACGAGCAGTACTTC. Its translation: CASSPRTGPPLDEQYF.

The chain uses TRBV6-6 and TRBJ2-1; D is uncertain. Germline lookup yields CDR1 MNHNY and CDR2 SVGAGI (reference sequence). The germline V and J ends were trimmed by 0 bases and 6 bases, with 9 bases remaining between them. This CDR3 has 14 residues. CDR3 in amino acids: CASSYSTLSNEQFF. The CDR3 region has the DNA TGTGCCAGCAGTTACTCGACTCTTTCCAATGAGCAGTTCTTC.

V usage is TRBV5-4 and J usage is TRBJ2-3; tentatively, D is TRBD2 (5 bases). The V and J ends lost 4 bases and 0 bases respectively, with 15 bases between them. Germline V CDR1 and CDR2: SGHNT, YYREEE (reference sequence). The CDR3 totals 16 residues. CDR3 bases: TGTGCCAGCAGCCCCTCATACCGGGGTAGCACAGATACGCAGTATTTT. It is translated as CASSPSYRGSTDTQYF.

This clone has only a few counts. The chain uses TRBV29-1 and TRBJ2-5, with 8 bases fitting TRBD1. The V gene end was trimmed by 0 bases and the J gene end by 5 bases; junction bases not matched to a gene: 8. This CDR3 has 15 amino acids. Germline V gives CDR1 SQVTM, CDR2 ANQGSEA. The CDR3 sequence: CSVEDRGQGVETQYF. CDR3 sequence (DNA): TGCAGCGTTGAAGATCGAGGACAGGGAGTCGAGACCCAGTACTTC.

V usage is TRBV5-6 and J usage is TRBJ2-7; TRBD1 matches 10 bases. J was trimmed by 2 bases and V by 4 bases; bases with no gene match: 6. The CDR3 runs to 15 residues. Per the germline V gene, CDR1 is SGHDT and CDR2 is YYEEEE. Here the CDR3 reads CASSVRDRGPYEQYF. The CDR3, as DNA: TGTGCCAGCAGCGTCCGGGACAGGGGTCCCTACGAGCAGTACTTC.

Here the CDR3 DNA reads TGTGCCAGCAGCCCAGATCTAGCGCCCGAGCAGTTCTTC. As protein: CASSPDLAPEQFF. The J gene is TRBJ2-1, the V gene TRBV7-9; D might be TRBD2 (6 bases). The V and J ends lost 5 bases and 10 bases respectively, with 15 bases between them. The V gene's germline CDR1 is SEHNR and CDR2 FQNEAQ (reference sequence). The length of the CDR3 is 13 residues.

The genes are TRBV7-9 and TRBJ2-2; 12 bases agree with TRBD2. CDR3 length: 17 amino acids. CDR1 is SEHNR, CDR2 FQNEAQ, per germline (reference sequence). V lost 5 bases, J lost 0 bases, and 4 bases stayed unmatched. The CDR3 DNA sequence: TGTGCCAGCAGCGCGACTAGCGGGAGAGCGAACACCGGGGAGCTGTTTTTT. Its protein product is CASSATSGRANTGELFF.

This clone was recorded once. This sequence joins TRBV19 and TRBJ1-5, with a tentative D call TRBD1 (5 bases). The ends were cut back, 3 bases at V and 7 bases at J, with 10 bases in the middle. Per the germline V gene, CDR1 is LNHDA and CDR2 is SQIVND (reference sequence). The CDR3 runs to 13 residues. CDR3 DNA: TGTGCCAGTAGTATCAGGGTAGGACAGCCCCAGCATTTT. It encodes CASSIRVGQPQHF.

The chain uses TRBV5-1 and TRBJ1-2; 9 bases align to TRBD1. Germline V gene sequence: CDR1 SGHRS, CDR2 YFSETQ. The V gene end was trimmed by 4 bases and the J gene end by 3 bases; junction bases not matched to a gene: 7. There are 15 residues in the CDR3. The CDR3 DNA reads TGCGCCAGCAGCACGACAGGGGGGGGATACTATGGCTACACCTTC. Translated, it gives CASSTTGGGYYGYTF.

The chain carries TRBV18 and TRBJ2-7; the match to TRBD2 covers 7 bases. Germline V gives CDR1 KGHSH, CDR2 LQKENI. The CDR3 runs to 15 residues. V lost 2 bases and J lost 1; bases outside the gene matches: 5. The CDR3 nucleotides are TGTGCCAGCTCACCAGCCCCAGCGGGGTCCTACGAGCAGTACTTC. It encodes CASSPAPAGSYEQYF.

This chain links TRBV18 with TRBJ1-5; D call uncertain. The germline V and J ends were trimmed by 4 bases and 0 bases, with 16 bases remaining between them. The CDR3 is 17 amino acids. Germline CDR1 is KGHSH and CDR2 is LQKENI. CDR3 region: CASSQRGRGYSNQPQHF. The DNA for the CDR3 is TGTGCCAGCTCACAAAGAGGTAGAGGGTATAGCAATCAGCCCCAGCATTTT.

The chain links TRBV19 to TRBJ1-2; TRBD1 is a possible D gene (5 bases). The CDR3 has 13 amino acids. With 5 bases removed from V and 4 bases from J, the gap between germline ends came to 11 bases. The germline V gene encodes CDR1 LNHDA and CDR2 SQIVND (reference sequence). In DNA, the CDR3 is TGTGCCAGTAGTGTCTTGGACACCTATGGCTACACCTTC. Protein product: CASSVLDTYGYTF. Together with reference TRBV19 and TRBJ1-2, the CDR3 gives the full variable domain: DGGITQSPKYLFRKEGQNVTLSCEQNLNHDAMYWYRQDPGQGLRLIYYSQIVNDFQKGDIAEGYSVSREKKESFPLTVTSAQKNPTAFYLCASSVLDTYGYTFGSGTRLTVV.

The chain employs TRBV11-3 and TRBJ2-3; 8 bases fit TRBD2. The CDR3 contains 17 residues. Losses at the gene ends were 5 bases for V and 7 bases for J; bases not matched to a gene: 17. In germline, CDR1 is SGHNT, CDR2 YENEEA. CDR3 protein: CASSPGTSRLYRNTQYF. CDR3 DNA sequence: TGTGCCAGCAGCCCAGGGACTAGTCGGTTGTACCGGAATACGCAGTATTTT.

V usage is TRBV15 and J usage is TRBJ2-3; 7 positions match TRBD2. V lost 1 base, J lost 6 bases, and 7 bases stayed unmatched. CDR1 is LNHNV, CDR2 YYDKDF, per germline (reference sequence). This CDR3 region has 15 residues. CDR3 bases: TGTGCCACCAGCAGAGTGGCGGGAGCCTCCGATACGCAGTATTTT. Translation gives CATSRVAGASDTQYF.

A single count supports this clone. The rearrangement joins TRBV10-1 to TRBJ1-4; 8 bases line up with TRBD1. CDR1 and CDR2 (germline): WNHNN, SYGVQD (reference sequence). V lost 4 bases and J lost 6; bases outside the gene matches: 16. The length of the CDR3 is 18 residues. The CDR3: CASSVSGQGRVPYEKLFF. CDR3 in DNA: TGCGCCAGCAGTGTATCCGGACAGGGAAGGGTCCCATATGAAAAACTGTTTTTT.

This clone was seen a handful of times. This rearrangement joins TRBV28 to TRBJ1-3; D call uncertain. The CDR3 consists of 16 residues. Germline CDR1 MDHEN, CDR2 SYDVKM. The V gene lost 5 bases and the J gene lost 0 bases, with 14 bases spanning the gap. The CDR3 reads CASSLSREGSGNTIYF. CDR3 DNA: TGTGCCAGCAGTCTCTCGAGGGAGGGCTCTGGAAACACCATATATTTT.

The rearrangement joins TRBV18 to TRBJ2-7; no firm D call. The CDR3 contains 15 residues. The V end was cut by 3 bases, the J end by 2 bases, with 14 bases between. Germline V gene lookup returns CDR1 KGHSH and CDR2 LQKENI. CDR3 in amino acids: CASSPVATQTYEQYF. Here the CDR3 DNA reads TGTGCCAGCTCACCGGTAGCCACTCAGACCTACGAGCAGTACTTC.

The genes are TRBV4-2 and TRBJ2-3; 9 bases map to TRBD2. Losses at the gene ends were 1 base for V and 2 bases for J; bases not matched to a gene: 10. Germline lookup yields CDR1 LGHNA and CDR2 YNFKEQ. This CDR3 is 18 amino acids long. The CDR3 region has the DNA TGTGCCAGCAGCCAAGTGAGGGCTAGCGGGATGAACACAGATACGCAGTATTTT. It yields the protein CASSQVRASGMNTDTQYF.

The rearrangement links TRBV2 to TRBJ1-5; tentatively, D is TRBD1 (5 bases). The germline V and J ends were trimmed by 4 bases and 5 bases, with 18 bases remaining between them. Germline V lookup: CDR1 SNHLY, CDR2 FYNNEI. The length of the CDR3 is 16 residues. CDR3 DNA: TGTGCCAGCAGTGTTAGGGGTTCGTCCTCCTATCAGCCCCAGCATTTT. Amino acids: CASSVRGSSSYQPQHF.